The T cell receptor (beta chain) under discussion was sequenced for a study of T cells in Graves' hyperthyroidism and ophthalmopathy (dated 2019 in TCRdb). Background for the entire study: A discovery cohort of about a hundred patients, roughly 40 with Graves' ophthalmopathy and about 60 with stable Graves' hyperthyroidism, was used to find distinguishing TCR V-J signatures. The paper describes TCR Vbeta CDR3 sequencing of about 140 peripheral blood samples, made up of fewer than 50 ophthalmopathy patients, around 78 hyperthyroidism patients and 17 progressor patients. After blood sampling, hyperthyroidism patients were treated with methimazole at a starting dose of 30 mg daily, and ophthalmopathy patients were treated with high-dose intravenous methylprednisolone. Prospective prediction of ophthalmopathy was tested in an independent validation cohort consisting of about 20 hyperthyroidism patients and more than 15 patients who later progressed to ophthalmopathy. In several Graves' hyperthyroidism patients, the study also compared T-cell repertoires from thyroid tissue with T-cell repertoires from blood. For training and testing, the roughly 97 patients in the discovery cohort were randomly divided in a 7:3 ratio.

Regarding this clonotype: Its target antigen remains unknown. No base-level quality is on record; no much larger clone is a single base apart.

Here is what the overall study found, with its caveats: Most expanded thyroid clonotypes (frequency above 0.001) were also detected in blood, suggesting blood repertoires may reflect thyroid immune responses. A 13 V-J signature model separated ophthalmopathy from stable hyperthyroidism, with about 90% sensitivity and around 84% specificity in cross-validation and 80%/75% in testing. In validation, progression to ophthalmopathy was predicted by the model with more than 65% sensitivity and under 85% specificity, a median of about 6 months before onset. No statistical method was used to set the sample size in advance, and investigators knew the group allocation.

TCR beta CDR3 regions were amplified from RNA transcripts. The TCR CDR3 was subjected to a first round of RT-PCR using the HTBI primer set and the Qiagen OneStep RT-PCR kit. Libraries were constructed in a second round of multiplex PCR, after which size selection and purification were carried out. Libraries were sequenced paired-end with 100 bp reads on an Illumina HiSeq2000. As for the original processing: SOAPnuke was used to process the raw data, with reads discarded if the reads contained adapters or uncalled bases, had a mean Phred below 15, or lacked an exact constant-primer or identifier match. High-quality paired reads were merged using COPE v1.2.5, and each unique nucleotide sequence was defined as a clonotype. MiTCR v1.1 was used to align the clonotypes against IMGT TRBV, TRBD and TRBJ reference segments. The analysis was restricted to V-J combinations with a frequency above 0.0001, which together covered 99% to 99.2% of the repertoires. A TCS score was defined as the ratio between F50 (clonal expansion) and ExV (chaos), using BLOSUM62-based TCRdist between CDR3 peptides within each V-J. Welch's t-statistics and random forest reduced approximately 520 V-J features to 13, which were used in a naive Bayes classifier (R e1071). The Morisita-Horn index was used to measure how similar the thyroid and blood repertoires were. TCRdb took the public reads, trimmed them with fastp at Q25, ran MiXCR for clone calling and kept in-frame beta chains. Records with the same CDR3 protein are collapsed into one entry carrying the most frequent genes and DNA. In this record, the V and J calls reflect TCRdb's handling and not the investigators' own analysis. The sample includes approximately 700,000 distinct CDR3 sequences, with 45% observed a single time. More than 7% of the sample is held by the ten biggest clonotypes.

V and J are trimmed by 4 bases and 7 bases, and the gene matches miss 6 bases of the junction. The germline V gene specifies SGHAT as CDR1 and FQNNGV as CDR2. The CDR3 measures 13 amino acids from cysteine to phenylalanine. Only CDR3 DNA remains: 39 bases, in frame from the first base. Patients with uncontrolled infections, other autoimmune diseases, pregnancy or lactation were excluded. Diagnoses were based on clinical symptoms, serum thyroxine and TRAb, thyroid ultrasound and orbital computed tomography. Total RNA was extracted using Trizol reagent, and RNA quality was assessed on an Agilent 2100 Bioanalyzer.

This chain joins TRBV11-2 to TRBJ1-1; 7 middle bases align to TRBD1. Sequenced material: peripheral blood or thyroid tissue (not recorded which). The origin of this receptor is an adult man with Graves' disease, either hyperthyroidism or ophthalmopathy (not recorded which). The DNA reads TGTGCCAGCAGCTCACACAGGGGCGTTGAAGCTTTCTTT. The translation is CASSSHRGVEAFF.